The 28 T cell receptor beta chains given below trace back to one sample, sequenced in a study of cytomegalovirus exposure and HLA in healthy donors (dated by TCRdb to the late 2010s). Libraries were constructed by the immunoSEQ multiplex PCR assay. TCRdb took this table from immuneACCESS and kept in-frame rearrangements with V and J called. Such tables lack part of the clones; where checked against another copy, unresolved V genes explain under half of the gap, and the rest is unexplained. The sample yields around 240,000 clones; almost 90% were counted once. The top ten constitute around 0.34% of the sample. The specimen sequenced was PBMCs. The receptor set was obtained from a young woman in good health and CMV-seronegative.

The chain combines TRBV6-5 with TRBJ1-3; D call uncertain. CDR1 and CDR2 (germline): MNHEY, SVGAGI. CDR3 length equals 14 residues. Trimming took 7 bases from V and 0 from J, leaving 10 bases between them. CDR3 bases: TGTGCCAGCACCCCACGGGGCTCTGGAAACACCATATATTTT. It specifies CASTPRGSGNTIYF.

V and J are TRBV2 and TRBJ2-3, with TRBD2 identical over 9 bases. The CDR3 sequence is 15 residues long. The J segment lost 3 bases and the V segment lost 6 bases, leaving 7 bases of the junction unmatched. The germline CDR1 and CDR2 sequences are SNHLY and FYNNEI. The CDR3 loop is CASSSAGGPTDTQYF. Written as DNA, the CDR3 is TGTGCCAGCAGCAGTGCGGGGGGGCCGACAGATACGCAGTATTTT.

CDR3 bases: TGTGCCAGCAGTCAGACAGATACGCAGTATTTT. This encodes CASSQTDTQYF. The chain carries TRBV6-1 and TRBJ2-3; D remains ambiguous. The CDR3 loop spans 11 amino acids. V lost 5 bases and J lost 3, with 3 bases in between. The germline CDR1 and CDR2 sequences are MNHNS and SASEGT.

The chain is built from TRBV28 and TRBJ2-2; D gene ambiguous. The CDR3 runs to 13 residues. Germline V gene sequence: CDR1 MDHEN, CDR2 SYDVKM. Trimming stripped 8 bases from V and 4 bases from J, with 11 bases between. The CDR3 nucleotides are TGTGCCAGCTTGAGTTCGGTCACCGGGGAGCTGTTTTTT. This translates into CASLSSVTGELFF.

J is TRBJ2-1 and V is TRBV7-2; D might be TRBD1 (6 bases). Per germline, CDR1 SGHTA and CDR2 FQGNSA. The CDR3 runs 14 residues. V was trimmed by 1 base and J by 6 bases, leaving 10 bases between them. Here the CDR3 reads CASSLVGAINEQFF. The CDR3 nucleotides are TGTGCCAGCAGCTTAGTGGGGGCAATCAATGAGCAGTTCTTC.

The chain recombines TRBV10-3 with TRBJ2-2; 8 bases agree with TRBD1. CDR3 size: 13 residues. Germline V gene data show CDR1 as ENHRY and CDR2 as SYGVKD. Unmatched junction bases numbered 0, after V lost 6 bases and J lost 3 bases. The CDR3 here is CAIRDRDTGELFF. DNA of the CDR3: TGTGCCATCAGGGACAGGGACACCGGGGAGCTGTTTTTT.

The rearrangement links TRBV9 to TRBJ1-3; D ambiguous. The CDR3 has 15 amino acids. The V gene lost 3 bases and the J gene lost 5 bases, with 15 bases spanning the gap. Germline CDR1 and CDR2: SGDLS and YYNGEE. Written as DNA, the CDR3 is TGTGCCAGCAGCGGAGGAGGGCCGCCTCGAAACACCATATATTTT. Translated: CASSGGGPPRNTIYF.

The genes are TRBV10-3 and TRBJ2-7; 8 bases fit TRBD2. Germline-derived CDR1 and CDR2 are ENHRY and SYGVKD. V shed 5 bases, J shed 2 bases, and the junction held 5 bases outside the gene matches. This CDR3 is 14 amino acids long. The CDR3 DNA sequence: TGTGCCATCAGTCCCGGGACTAGTCCCTACGAGCAGTACTTC. It translates to CAISPGTSPYEQYF.

The chain uses TRBV6-5 and TRBJ1-5, with D unclear. Germline-derived CDR1 and CDR2 are MNHEY and SVGAGI. Trimming took off 5 bases at V and 0 bases at J, with 8 bases between the two ends. This CDR3 contains 14 residues. The CDR3 nucleotides read TGTGCCAGCAGTCCCAAATTTAGCAATCAGCCCCAGCATTTT. Encoded protein: CASSPKFSNQPQHF.

The rearrangement joins TRBV11-2 to TRBJ1-1; TRBD1 is a possible D gene (6 bases). V lost 5 bases to trimming and J lost 4 bases, with 14 bases between them. CDR1 is SGHAT and CDR2 is FQNNGV in the germline V gene. This CDR3 region has 14 residues. Here the CDR3 DNA reads TGTGCCAGCAGCGGGGGCCCTGCGGGCACTGAAGCTTTCTTT. Translating gives CASSGGPAGTEAFF. Complete variable domain (other parts from reference TRBV11-2 and TRBJ1-1): EAGVAQSPRYKIIEKRQSVAFWCNPISGHATLYWYQQILGQGPKLLIQFQNNGVVDDSQLPKDRFSAERLKGVDSTLKIQPAKLEDSAVYLCASSGGPAGTEAFFGQGTRLTVV.

The CDR3 bases are TGCAGCGTTGGGACCAGGGAACTTTACAATGAGCAGTTCTTC. This sequence encodes CSVGTRELYNEQFF. This rearrangement joins TRBV29-1 to TRBJ2-1; possibly TRBD1 for D (5 bases). Trimming pared 4 bases from V and 4 bases from J, leaving 14 bases between. The CDR3 consists of 14 residues. Germline CDR1 and CDR2: SQVTM and ANQGSEA.

The gene calls are TRBV7-2 and TRBJ2-7; D gene ambiguous. Trimming cost V 5 bases and J 2 bases, with 4 bases left between them. The CDR3 has 11 amino acids. Germline V gene data show CDR1 as SGHTA and CDR2 as FQGNSA. The CDR3 is CASSPAYEQYF. The CDR3 coding sequence is TGTGCCAGCAGCCCTGCCTACGAGCAGTACTTC.

This rearrangement joins TRBV25-1 to TRBJ2-7; D might be TRBD1 (6 bases). The CDR3 runs 14 residues. Germline loops: CDR1 MGHDK, CDR2 SYGVNS. The V gene lost 4 bases and the J gene lost 3 bases, with 13 bases spanning the gap. Here the CDR3 reads CASSGADSYYEQYF. In DNA, the CDR3 is TGTGCCAGCAGTGGTGCGGACAGCTACTACGAGCAGTACTTC.

The chain joins TRBV6-6 to TRBJ2-7; 10 bases map to TRBD1. V shed 5 bases, J shed 2 bases, and the junction held 6 bases outside the gene matches. The CDR3 runs to 15 residues. Germline V gene sequence: CDR1 MNHNY, CDR2 SVGAGI (reference sequence). The CDR3 nucleotides read TGTGCCAGCAGTGGAACCGGGACAGGGGCCTACGAGCAGTACTTC. It specifies CASSGTGTGAYEQYF.

This clone has just one count. The chain recombines TRBV28 with TRBJ2-4; TRBD2 agrees at 7 bases. The CDR3 extends over 14 amino acids. Germline CDR1 and CDR2: MDHEN and SYDVKM. Trimming took 5 bases from V and 1 from J; bases not matched to a gene: 2. The CDR3 region has the DNA TGTGCCAGCAGTCTACTAGCGGCCAAAAACATTCAGTACTTC. Its translation: CASSLLAAKNIQYF.

The CDR3 sequence: CASRVLRDRNNEQFF. CDR3 coding DNA: TGCGCCAGCAGGGTGTTGCGGGACAGGAACAATGAGCAGTTCTTC. This chain joins TRBV5-1 and TRBJ2-1; 8 bases match TRBD1. Trimming removed 5 bases from V and 5 bases from J; junction bases left unmatched: 9. CDR3 size: 15 residues. CDR1 and CDR2 (germline): SGHRS, YFSETQ.

This rearrangement joins TRBV6-5 to TRBJ2-1, with a tentative D call TRBD2 (7 bases). The CDR3 is made up of 16 amino acids. Trimming pared 0 bases from V and 5 bases from J, leaving 14 bases between. CDR1 is MNHEY and CDR2 is SVGAGI in the germline V gene. The CDR3 coding sequence is TGTGCCAGCAGTTACTCCGGGGGGCAGGTGGACAATGAGCAGTTCTTC. Amino acid sequence: CASSYSGGQVDNEQFF.

The CDR3 nucleotides read TGTGCCAGCAGCCCAGGGGAAGAGACCCAGTACTTC. Its translation: CASSPGEETQYF. This rearrangement joins TRBV28 to TRBJ2-5, with D maybe TRBD1 (6 bases). V lost 6 bases and J lost 3, with 8 bases in between. This CDR3 is 12 amino acids long. Germline V gene data show CDR1 as MDHEN and CDR2 as SYDVKM.

V and J are TRBV9 and TRBJ2-2; 11 bases fit TRBD1. Germline CDR1 reads SGDLS; CDR2 reads YYNGEE. The CDR3 spans 16 residues. The V and J ends lost 4 bases and 6 bases, in that order; junction bases with no gene match: 8. CDR3 bases: TGTGCCAGCAGCTTTAGGACAGGGGGCGCTTCCGGGGAGCTGTTTTTT. Protein sequence: CASSFRTGGASGELFF.

The chain links TRBV7-9 to TRBJ1-2; tentatively, D is TRBD1 (6 bases). The CDR3 runs to 14 residues. Per the germline V gene, CDR1 is SEHNR and CDR2 is FQNEAQ (reference sequence). Deletions cut 7 bases from V and 0 bases from J, with 12 bases between. The CDR3 coding sequence is TGTGCCAGCACCCGGGACATTCCTAACTATGGCTACACCTTC. Its translation: CASTRDIPNYGYTF.

This clone was observed a single time. The genes are TRBV2 and TRBJ2-3, with a weak D call TRBD2 (5 bases). Germline CDR1 SNHLY, CDR2 FYNNEI. The V end lost 3 bases, the J end lost 10 bases, and 14 bases lay between the germline ends. This CDR3 region has 13 residues. The CDR3 is CASSDGRENPQYF. In DNA form, the CDR3 reads TGTGCCAGCAGTGATGGTAGGGAGAACCCGCAGTATTTT.

V and J are TRBV5-4 and TRBJ1-2; 7 bases align to TRBD1. With V trimmed by 4 bases and J by 4 bases, 4 bases remained unmatched. This CDR3 is built from 13 residues. The germline gives CDR1 SGHNT, CDR2 YYREEE (reference sequence). The CDR3 sequence is CASSNRGGYGYTF. For the CDR3, the DNA is TGTGCCAGCAGCAACAGGGGTGGCTATGGCTACACCTTC. Supplemented by reference TRBV5-4 and TRBJ1-2, the full variable domain reads ETGVTQSPTHLIKTRGQQVTLRCSSQSGHNTVSWYQQALGQGPQFIFQYYREEENGRGNFPPRFSGLQFPNYSSELNVNALELDDSALYLCASSNRGGYGYTFGSGTRLTVV.

The chain employs TRBV18 and TRBJ2-1; 12 nucleotides line up with TRBD2. J gave up 9 bases and V 0 bases, and 3 bases lay outside the gene matches. CDR1 is KGHSH and CDR2 is LQKENI in the germline V gene. The CDR3 sequence is 15 residues long. CDR3 coding DNA: TGTGCCAGCTCACCACCACTAGCGGGGGGTCTTGAGCAGTTCTTC. Translating gives CASSPPLAGGLEQFF.

The rearrangement links TRBV14 to TRBJ2-7; 7 nucleotides align to TRBD1. Germline V lookup: CDR1 SGHDN, CDR2 FVKESK. This CDR3 has 14 amino acids. Trimming removed 3 bases from V and 2 bases from J; junction bases left unmatched: 4. CDR3 nucleotide sequence: TGTGCCAGCAGCCAGGGGCAGGGGGCCTACGAGCAGTACGTC. It encodes CASSQGQGAYEQYV.

The genes are TRBV6-4 and TRBJ1-6, with D perhaps TRBD1 (6 bases). Germline CDR1 reads MRHNA; CDR2 reads SNTAGT. Trimming took 4 bases from V and 5 from J, leaving 12 bases between them. The CDR3 spans 15 residues. This chain's CDR3 is CASSVKGHNNSPLHF. CDR3 DNA sequence: TGTGCCAGCAGTGTAAAGGGACATAATAATTCACCCCTCCACTTT.

The genes are TRBV6-5 and TRBJ1-1; 8 bases fit TRBD1. CDR3 length: 13 amino acids. Looked up from germline, CDR1 is MNHEY and CDR2 is SVGAGI. V gave up 0 bases and J gave up 8 bases; unmatched junction bases: 2. CDR3: CASSYSRDREAFF. Written as DNA, the CDR3 is TGTGCCAGCAGTTACTCAAGGGACAGGGAAGCTTTCTTT.

V gene TRBV19 combines with J gene TRBJ2-1, with 13 nucleotides matching TRBD2. The CDR3 sequence is 19 residues long. Germline CDR1 reads LNHDA; CDR2 reads SQIVND (reference sequence). Trimming at V came to 3 bases and at J to 1 base, leaving 9 bases not matched to a gene. This chain's CDR3 is CASSIVGLAGVSSYNEQFF. CDR3 bases: TGTGCCAGTAGTATCGTCGGACTAGCGGGGGTTAGTTCCTACAATGAGCAGTTCTTC.

V usage is TRBV27 and J usage is TRBJ1-5, with D possibly being TRBD1 (5 bases). CDR1 MNHEY and CDR2 SMNVEV come from the germline V gene (reference sequence). V was cut by 6 bases and J by 2 bases, with 11 bases left in between. There are 14 residues in the CDR3. The CDR3 DNA is TGTGCCAGCAGGGCGGGGGGAGGCAATCAGCCCCAGCATTTT. Protein: CASRAGGGNQPQHF.